This TCR beta chain emerged from a study of CD8+ T cells in alopecia areata. Study results and limitations: Scalp repertoires also include resident alphabeta T cells from normal skin. Compared with normal scalp, lesional scalp had higher clonality and more expanded CD8+ clones. TCR sharing was clearer in mice than between patients, perhaps partly owing to patient HLA diversity.

The authors extracted RNA and reverse transcribed it into cDNA as the sequencing template. Sequenced by immunoSEQ multiplex PCR; TCRdb stores in-frame clones only, minus some. Of approximately 200,000 clones in the sample, about 60% were seen once. Germline V CDR1 and CDR2: SNHLY, FYNNEI. This CDR3 is built from 15 residues. The V end was cut by 1 base, the J end by 5 bases, with 14 bases between. Worth noting for this clone: The antigen is undetermined.

Indicated treatment: oral pan-JAK inhibitor, 5-10 mg twice daily. Cell sorting was applied to PBMCs, and CD4+ and CD8+ T cells were collected. The TCR sequence derives from a human donor with alopecia areata. This chain joins TRBV2 and TRBJ1-1; TRBD1 is a possible D gene (6 bases). The sample was CD4+ T cells sorted from blood, taken at week 4, from a patient treated with tofacitinib. CDR3 DNA sequence: TGTGCCAGCAGTGAAGATGGGGGGCTAAAAACTGAAGCTTTCTTT. As protein: CASSEDGGLKTEAFF.